The clone carrying this T cell receptor beta chain was seen more than once but under ten times. Its antigen is undetermined. Sequenced material consisted of expressed TCRB transcripts (all of the isolated RNA was reverse transcribed). About 3.57 million reads per sample were averaged for naive, central memory and regulatory samples. Data came from immunoSEQ multiplex PCR; TCRdb stores just in-frame clones and leaves some out. Of more than 300,000 clones in the sample, over 10% are singletons; the top ten hold 0.0095% to 0.011%. This sample was included in a study of beta chain features in type 1 diabetes. Study background: All samples together contributed about 100,000,000 sorted cells for examination. Study-wide results and limits: The study found that naive, central memory and Treg TCRB repertoires appeared more similar in patients than in healthy donors. VDJ junctions in type 1 diabetes patients carried more deletions and fewer insertions. TCRB CDR3s from Type 1 diabetes patients were moderately but significantly shorter in all four CD4+ subsets.

The V gene lost 6 bases and the J gene lost 2 bases, with 9 bases spanning the gap. This CDR3 comprises 13 residues. Per the germline V gene, CDR1 is SGHTA and CDR2 is FQGNSA. The sample taken for sequencing was naive CD4+ T cells from blood. This TCR came from a woman between 18 and 30 years old with type 1 diabetes. The rearrangement joins TRBV7-2 to TRBJ2-3; TRBD1 might be the D (6 bases). The CDR3, as DNA: TGTGCCAGCAGACCAGGGGTCACAGATACGCAGTATTTT. It is translated as CASRPGVTDTQYF.